The 3 T cell receptor beta chains presented below share a single source sample, sequenced in a study of T-cell memory formation after mild COVID-19. One entry per CDR3 protein results from TCRdb running MiXCR on the 5' RACE reads. The repertoire holds approximately 490,000 distinct CDR3 sequences, with about 20% as singletons. What was sequenced was PBMCs or a T cell subset sorted from them (not recorded which). The receptors were gathered from an adult woman who had mild COVID-19 (a few samples of this study predate the infection). Cell type and time point are not known.

The rearrangement uses TRBV11-1 and TRBJ2-7; TRBD1 matches at 9 bases. The length of the CDR3 is 13 residues. Germline V CDR1 and CDR2: SGHAT, FQDESV (reference sequence). The J segment lost 0 bases and the V segment lost 7 bases, leaving 1 base of the junction unmatched. The CDR3 loop is CASTGQGSYEQYF. The CDR3 coding sequence is TGTGCCAGCACGGGACAGGGCTCCTACGAGCAGTACTTC.

The genes are TRBV5-1 and TRBJ2-3; D uncertain. The V and J ends lost 5 bases and 2 bases respectively, with 15 bases between them. This CDR3 is built from 15 residues. CDR1 is SGHRS, CDR2 YFSETQ, per germline. CDR3 sequence reads: CASSKIEVSTDTQYF. As DNA, the CDR3 is TGCGCCAGCAGTAAAATTGAGGTCTCCACAGATACGCAGTATTTT.

The chain links TRBV29-1 to TRBJ2-7, with unresolved D. This CDR3 has 14 amino acids. Germline V lookup: CDR1 SQVTM, CDR2 ANQGSEA. Trimming removed 5 bases from V and 2 bases from J, with 16 bases in between. In DNA form, the CDR3 reads TGCAGCGTTTCAGGATCCTCCAATCCCTACGAGCAGTACTTC. Amino acids: CSVSGSSNPYEQYF.